What follows is one T cell receptor (beta chain) and its context. Its antigen target is currently unknown. Base quality data are lacking; no much larger clone is found one base away. The data derive from a study of OX40 agonist ivuxolimab in advanced cancers. For the wider study: Ivuxolimab was a fully human IgG2 agonistic monoclonal antibody targeting the costimulatory receptor OX40 (CD134). Intravenous ivuxolimab was administered to patients every 2 weeks at six dose levels: 0.01, 0.1, 0.3, 1.5, 3 and 10 mg/kg. Among the roughly 50 dose-escalation patients, around 20 had hepatocellular carcinoma, roughly 15 melanoma, 9 renal cell carcinoma and 9 head and neck cancer. The dose-escalation cohort was around 83% male with a mean age of about 60 years, ranging from roughly 20 to 80. Prior anti-PD-1, anti-PD-L1 or anti-CTLA-4 therapy was permitted, and checkpoint inhibitors had been received by under 50% of dose-escalation patients. Partial responses occurred in three dose-escalation patients, of whom one had hepatocellular carcinoma and two had cutaneous melanoma. The point of sequencing TCRbeta in the periphery was to test whether ivuxolimab changed TCR sequence diversity and drove clonal T-cell expansion. The monotherapy dose-escalation portion (N ≈ 55 patients) of the phase I ivuxolimab trial is reported in the paper.

The germline V gene encodes CDR1 MGHRA and CDR2 YSYEKL. The CDR3, cysteine through phenylalanine, is 13 amino acids long. Only the CDR3 DNA stays, 39 bases, in frame from base 1. V loses 1 base of germline sequence and J loses 8 bases, and the interval between the two ends is 9 bases. Genomic DNA was extracted from sorted cells for sequencing of the TCRbeta CDR3 region. The immunoSEQ Assay was used to sequence the TCRbeta CDR3 regions. TCRdb limited this immuneACCESS table to in-frame rearrangements with V and J called. A share of clones is missing; checked studies link under half to unresolved V genes, and the rest is unexplained. This sample gives around 81,000 clones in total; about 86% of them show up just once. The top ten clones comprise approximately 7% of the sample. Patients with autoimmune disease history or receiving systemic immunosuppression were excluded from the trial. In every dose cohort, peripheral blood was drawn for TCR sequencing at baseline, cycle 4 day 1, and cycle 7 day 1. Samples came from an open-label, multicenter, first-in-human phase I dose-escalation trial of ivuxolimab. Adults with locally advanced or metastatic head and neck squamous cell, hepatocellular, melanoma or renal cell carcinoma were enrolled in the trial. Before TCR sequencing, CD4+ T cells and CD8+ T cells from peripheral blood were sorted into separate populations.

Summary of the overall study and its limitations: After ivuxolimab, expanded clones were on average more numerous among CD8+ T cells than among CD4+ T cells. Antigen specificity was not determined for the clonally expanded peripheral T cells. Low levels of normalized T-cell clonal expansion were also seen in some nonresponding patients. At doses of 0.1 to 3.0 mg/kg, clonal expansion of both CD4+ and CD8+ T cells in blood was seen between baseline and week 6. In the 0.1-3.0 mg/kg groups, partial responders had among the lowest normalized peripheral clonal expansion, particularly in CD8+ T cells.

The rearranged segments are TRBV4-1 and TRBJ2-1; too little of a D gene remains to name it. The clonotype originates from an adult with an advanced solid tumor such as melanoma, head and neck, liver or kidney cancer. The sequences come from CD4+ or CD8+ T cells sorted from blood, collected in a trial of the OX40 agonist ivuxolimab. The DNA is as follows: TGCGCCAGCAGCCAAGTTTCTTTCCATGAGCAGTTCTTC. Translated, it gives CASSQVSFHEQFF.